Sequencing of this T cell receptor beta chain was carried out in a study of cytomegalovirus exposure and HLA in healthy donors. Samples came from healthy bone marrow donors. In its sample, this clone was seen a few times. Its specificity is unknown. Study-wide results and caveats: Among TCR beta chains, those listed as cytomegalovirus-associated numbered some 160. The classifier was said to identify cytomegalovirus status with high specificity and sensitivity.

Both 60 Vbeta primers and 13 Jbeta primers went into the PCR. Only in-frame clones appear in the TCRdb table, and some are missing; sequencing was by immunoSEQ multiplex PCR. The profile covers roughly 120,000 clones, with 70% to 80% appearing a single time and 1.6% taken by the ten largest. The germline V gene encodes CDR1 MGHRA and CDR2 YSYEKL. The V end lost 0 bases, the J end lost 5 bases, and 16 bases lay between the germline ends. The CDR3 is 16 residues long. Sequencing was done on a sample of PBMCs. The sequence came from a woman aged 18-29 years in good health and CMV-seronegative. The V gene is TRBV4-1, the J gene TRBJ2-5; TRBD2 is a possible D gene (5 bases). The CDR3 nucleotides are TGCGCCAGCAGCCAAGAGGGAGCCCCGCTGGGGGAGACCCAGTACTTC. It encodes CASSQEGAPLGETQYF.